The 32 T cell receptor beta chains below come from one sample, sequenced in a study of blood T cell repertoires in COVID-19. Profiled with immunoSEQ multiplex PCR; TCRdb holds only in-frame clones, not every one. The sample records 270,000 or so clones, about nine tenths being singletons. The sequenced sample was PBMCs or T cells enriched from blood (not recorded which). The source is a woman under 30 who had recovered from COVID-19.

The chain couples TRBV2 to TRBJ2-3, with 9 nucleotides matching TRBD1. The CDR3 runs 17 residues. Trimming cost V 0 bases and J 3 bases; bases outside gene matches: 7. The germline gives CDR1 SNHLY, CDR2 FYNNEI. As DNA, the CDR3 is TGTGCCAGCAGTGAAGCGGGGGACAGGGCGGGGACAGATACGCAGTATTTT. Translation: CASSEAGDRAGTDTQYF.

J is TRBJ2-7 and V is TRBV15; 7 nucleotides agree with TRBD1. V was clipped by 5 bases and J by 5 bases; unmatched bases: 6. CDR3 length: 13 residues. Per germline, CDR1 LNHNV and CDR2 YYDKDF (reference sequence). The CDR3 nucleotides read TGTGCCACCAGCCGGGACAGTTTCCACGAGCAGTACTTC. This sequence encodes CATSRDSFHEQYF.

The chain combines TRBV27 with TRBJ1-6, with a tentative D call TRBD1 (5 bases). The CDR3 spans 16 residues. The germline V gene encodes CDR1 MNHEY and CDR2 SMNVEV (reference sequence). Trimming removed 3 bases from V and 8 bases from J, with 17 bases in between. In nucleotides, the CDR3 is TGTGCCAGCAGTTTGAATCCGGAGGGGTGGGATTCACCCCTCCACTTT. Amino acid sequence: CASSLNPEGWDSPLHF.

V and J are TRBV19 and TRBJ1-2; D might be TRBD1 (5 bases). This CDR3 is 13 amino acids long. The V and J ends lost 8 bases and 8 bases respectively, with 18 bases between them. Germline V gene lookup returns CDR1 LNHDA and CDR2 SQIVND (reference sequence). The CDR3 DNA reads TGTGCCAGTGATAATCAGGGCTCGACGGGCTACACCTTC. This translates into CASDNQGSTGYTF.

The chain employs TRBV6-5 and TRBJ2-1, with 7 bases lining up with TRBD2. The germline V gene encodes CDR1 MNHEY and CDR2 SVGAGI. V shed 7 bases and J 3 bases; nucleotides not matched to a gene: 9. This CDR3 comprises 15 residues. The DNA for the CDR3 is TGTGCCAGCACGGGTTCGGCTAGCGGCTACAATGAGCAGTTCTTC. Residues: CASTGSASGYNEQFF.

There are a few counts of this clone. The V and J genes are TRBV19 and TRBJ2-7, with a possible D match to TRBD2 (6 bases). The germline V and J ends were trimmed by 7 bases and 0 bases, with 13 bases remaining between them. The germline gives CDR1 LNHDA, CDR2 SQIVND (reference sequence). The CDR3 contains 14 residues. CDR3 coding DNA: TGTGCCAGTAAACGAGCGGGCCTCTCCTACGAGCAGTACTTC. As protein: CASKRAGLSYEQYF.

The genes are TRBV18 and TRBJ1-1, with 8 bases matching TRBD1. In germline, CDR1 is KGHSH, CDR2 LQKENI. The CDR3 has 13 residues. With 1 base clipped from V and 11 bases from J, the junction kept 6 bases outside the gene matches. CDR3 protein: CASSPQGQVDAFF. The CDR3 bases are TGTGCCAGCTCACCACAGGGACAGGTCGATGCTTTCTTT. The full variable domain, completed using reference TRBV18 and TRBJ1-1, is NAGVMQNPRHLVRRRGQEARLRCSPMKGHSHVYWYRQLPEEGLKFMVYLQKENIIDESGMPKERFSAEFPKEGPSILRIQQVVRGDSAAYFCASSPQGQVDAFFGQGTRLTVV.

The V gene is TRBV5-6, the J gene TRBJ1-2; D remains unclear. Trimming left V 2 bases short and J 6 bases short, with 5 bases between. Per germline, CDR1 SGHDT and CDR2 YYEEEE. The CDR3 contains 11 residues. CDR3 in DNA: TGTGCCAGCAGCTTCTTCGATGGCTACACCTTC. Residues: CASSFFDGYTF.

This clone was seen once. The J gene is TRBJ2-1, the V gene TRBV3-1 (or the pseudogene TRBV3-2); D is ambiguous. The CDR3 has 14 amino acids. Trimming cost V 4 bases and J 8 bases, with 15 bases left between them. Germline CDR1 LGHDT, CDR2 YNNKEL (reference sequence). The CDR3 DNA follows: TGTGCCAGCAGCCCACCCCTCGGGTTCGATGAGCAGTTCTTC. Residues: CASSPPLGFDEQFF.

The CDR3 sequence: CAIGGLTSGRAETQYF. The CDR3 nucleotides read TGTGCCATCGGGGGACTGACTAGCGGGAGGGCGGAGACCCAGTACTTC. The genes are TRBV10-3 and TRBJ2-5; 14 bases line up with TRBD2. CDR1 and CDR2 from the germline V gene are ENHRY and SYGVKD. The CDR3 runs 16 residues. Trimming took 8 bases from V and 5 from J; bases not matched to a gene: 10.

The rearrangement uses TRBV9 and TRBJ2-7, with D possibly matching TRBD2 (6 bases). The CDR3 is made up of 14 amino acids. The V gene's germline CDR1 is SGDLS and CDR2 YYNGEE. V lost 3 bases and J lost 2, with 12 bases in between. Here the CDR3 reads CASSEGLRTYEQYF. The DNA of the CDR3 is TGTGCCAGCAGCGAGGGACTGAGGACCTACGAGCAGTACTTC. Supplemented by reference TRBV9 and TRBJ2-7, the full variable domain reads DSGVTQTPKHLITATGQRVTLRCSPRSGDLSVYWYQQSLDQGLQFLIQYYNGEERAKGNILERFSAQQFPDLHSELNLSSLELGDSALYFCASSEGLRTYEQYFGPGTRLTVT.

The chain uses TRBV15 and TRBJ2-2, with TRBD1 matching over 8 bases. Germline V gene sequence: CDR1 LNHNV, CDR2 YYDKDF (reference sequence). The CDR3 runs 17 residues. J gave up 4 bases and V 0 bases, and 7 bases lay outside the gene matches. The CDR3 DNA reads TGTGCCACCAGCAGAGATTCCCTAGACAGGGGCACCGGGGAGCTGTTTTTT. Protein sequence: CATSRDSLDRGTGELFF.

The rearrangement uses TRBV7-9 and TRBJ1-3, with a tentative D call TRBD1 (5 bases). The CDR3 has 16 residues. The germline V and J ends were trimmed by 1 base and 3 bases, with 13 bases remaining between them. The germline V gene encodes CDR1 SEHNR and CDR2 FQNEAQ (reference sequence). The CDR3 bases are TGTGCCAGCAGCTTAGACCGGTGGGGCGGTGGAAACACCATATATTTT. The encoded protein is CASSLDRWGGGNTIYF.

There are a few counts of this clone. The CDR3 sequence is CASSIVLGVDEQYF. The CDR3 DNA follows: TGTGCCAGTAGTATAGTGCTCGGGGTGGACGAGCAGTACTTC. The rearrangement uses TRBV19 and TRBJ2-7; D might be TRBD2 (5 bases). V lost 1 base, J lost 5 bases, and 12 bases lay in between. Germline-derived CDR1 and CDR2 are LNHDA and SQIVND (reference sequence). The CDR3 length is 14 residues. Using reference TRBV19 and TRBJ2-7 for the parts outside the CDR3, the full variable domain is DGGITQSPKYLFRKEGQNVTLSCEQNLNHDAMYWYRQDPGQGLRLIYYSQIVNDFQKGDIAEGYSVSREKKESFPLTVTSAQKNPTAFYLCASSIVLGVDEQYFGPGTRLTVT.

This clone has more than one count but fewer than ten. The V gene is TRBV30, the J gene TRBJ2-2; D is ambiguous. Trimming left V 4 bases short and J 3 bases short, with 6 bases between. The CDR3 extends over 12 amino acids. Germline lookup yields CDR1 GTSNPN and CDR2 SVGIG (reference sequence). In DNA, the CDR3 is TGTGCCTGGACCAGGTACACCGGGGAGCTGTTTTTT. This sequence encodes CAWTRYTGELFF. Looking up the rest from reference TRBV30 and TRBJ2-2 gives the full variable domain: SQTIHQWPATLVQPVGSPLSLECTVEGTSNPNLYWYRQAAGRGLQLLFYSVGIGQISSEVPQNLSASRPQDRQFILSSKKLLLSDSGFYLCAWTRYTGELFFGEGSRLTVL.

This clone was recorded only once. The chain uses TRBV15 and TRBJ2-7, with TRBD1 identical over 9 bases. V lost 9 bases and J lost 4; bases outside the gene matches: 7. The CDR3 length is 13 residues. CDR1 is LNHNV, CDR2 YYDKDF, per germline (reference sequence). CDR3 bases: TGTGCCACTTTGGGACAGGGAGGATACGAGCAGTACTTC. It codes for CATLGQGGYEQYF.

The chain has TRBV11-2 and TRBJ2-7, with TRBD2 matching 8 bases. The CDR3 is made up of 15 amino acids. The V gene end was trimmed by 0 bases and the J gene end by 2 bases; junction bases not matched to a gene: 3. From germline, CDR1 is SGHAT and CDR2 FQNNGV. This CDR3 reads CASSLERGGTYEQYF. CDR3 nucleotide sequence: TGTGCCAGCAGCTTAGAACGCGGGGGGACCTACGAGCAGTACTTC.

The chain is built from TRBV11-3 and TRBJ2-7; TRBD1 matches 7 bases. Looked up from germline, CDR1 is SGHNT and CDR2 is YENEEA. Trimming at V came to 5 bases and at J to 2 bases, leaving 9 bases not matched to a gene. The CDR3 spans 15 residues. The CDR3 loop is CASSLSGDSPYEQYF. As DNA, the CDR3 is TGTGCCAGCAGCCTGTCTGGGGACAGCCCCTACGAGCAGTACTTC.

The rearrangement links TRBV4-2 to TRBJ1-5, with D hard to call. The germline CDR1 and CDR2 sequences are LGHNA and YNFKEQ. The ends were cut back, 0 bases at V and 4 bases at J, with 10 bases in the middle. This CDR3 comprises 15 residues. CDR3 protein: CASSQDLRSNQPQHF. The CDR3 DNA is TGTGCCAGCAGCCAAGATCTCCGGTCAAATCAGCCCCAGCATTTT.

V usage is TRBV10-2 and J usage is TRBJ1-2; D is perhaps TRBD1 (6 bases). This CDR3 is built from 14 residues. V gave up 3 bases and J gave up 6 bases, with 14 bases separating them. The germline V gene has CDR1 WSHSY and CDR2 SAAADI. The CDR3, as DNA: TGCGCCAGCAGTGACCAAGTGGGGGCAAATGGCTACACCTTC. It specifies CASSDQVGANGYTF.

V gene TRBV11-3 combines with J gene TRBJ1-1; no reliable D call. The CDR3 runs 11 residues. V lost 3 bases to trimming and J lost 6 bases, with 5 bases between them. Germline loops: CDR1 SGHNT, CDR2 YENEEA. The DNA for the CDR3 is TGTGCCAGCAGCTTCTCCGCTGAAGCTTTCTTT. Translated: CASSFSAEAFF.

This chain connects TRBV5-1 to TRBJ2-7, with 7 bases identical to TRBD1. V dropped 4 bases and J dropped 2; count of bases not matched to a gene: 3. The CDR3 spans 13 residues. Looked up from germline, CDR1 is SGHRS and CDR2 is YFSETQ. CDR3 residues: CASSRTGTYEQYF. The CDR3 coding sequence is TGCGCCAGCAGCCGGACAGGCACCTACGAGCAGTACTTC.

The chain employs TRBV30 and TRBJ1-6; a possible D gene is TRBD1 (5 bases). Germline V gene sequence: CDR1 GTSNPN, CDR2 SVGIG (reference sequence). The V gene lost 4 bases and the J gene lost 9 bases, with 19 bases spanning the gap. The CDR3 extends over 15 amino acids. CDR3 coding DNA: TGTGCCTGGAACTTGGGGGGTCCAGGGATTTCACCCCTCCACTTT. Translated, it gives CAWNLGGPGISPLHF. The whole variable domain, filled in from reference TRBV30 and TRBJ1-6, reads SQTIHQWPATLVQPVGSPLSLECTVEGTSNPNLYWYRQAAGRGLQLLFYSVGIGQISSEVPQNLSASRPQDRQFILSSKKLLLSDSGFYLCAWNLGGPGISPLHFGNGTRLTVT.

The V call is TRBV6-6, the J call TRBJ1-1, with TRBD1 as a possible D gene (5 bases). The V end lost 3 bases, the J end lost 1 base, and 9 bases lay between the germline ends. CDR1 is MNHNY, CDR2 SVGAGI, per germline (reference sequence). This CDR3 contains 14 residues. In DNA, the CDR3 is TGTGCCAGCAGTTATTGGCAGGGGAACACTGAAGCTTTCTTT. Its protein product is CASSYWQGNTEAFF.

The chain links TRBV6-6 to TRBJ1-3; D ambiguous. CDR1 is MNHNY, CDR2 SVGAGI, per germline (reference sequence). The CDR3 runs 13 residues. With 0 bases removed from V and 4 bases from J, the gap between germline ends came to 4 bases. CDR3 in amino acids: CASSYSLGNTIYF. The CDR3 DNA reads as TGTGCCAGCAGTTACTCACTGGGAAACACCATATATTTT.

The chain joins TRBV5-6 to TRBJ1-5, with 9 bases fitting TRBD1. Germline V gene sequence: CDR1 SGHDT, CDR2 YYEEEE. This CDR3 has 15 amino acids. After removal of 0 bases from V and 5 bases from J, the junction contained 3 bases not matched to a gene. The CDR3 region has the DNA TGTGCCAGCAGCTTGGGGACAGGGGTCGATCAGCCCCAGCATTTT. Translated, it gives CASSLGTGVDQPQHF.

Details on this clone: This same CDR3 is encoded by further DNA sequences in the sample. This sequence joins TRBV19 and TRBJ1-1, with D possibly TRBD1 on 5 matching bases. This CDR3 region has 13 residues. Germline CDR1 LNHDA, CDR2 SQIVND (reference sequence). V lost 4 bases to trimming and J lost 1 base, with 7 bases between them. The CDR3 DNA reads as TGTGCCAGTAGTACTACAGGGAACACTGAAGCTTTCTTT. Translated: CASSTTGNTEAFF. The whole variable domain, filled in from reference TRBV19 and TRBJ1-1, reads DGGITQSPKYLFRKEGQNVTLSCEQNLNHDAMYWYRQDPGQGLRLIYYSQIVNDFQKGDIAEGYSVSREKKESFPLTVTSAQKNPTAFYLCASSTTGNTEAFFGQGTRLTVV.

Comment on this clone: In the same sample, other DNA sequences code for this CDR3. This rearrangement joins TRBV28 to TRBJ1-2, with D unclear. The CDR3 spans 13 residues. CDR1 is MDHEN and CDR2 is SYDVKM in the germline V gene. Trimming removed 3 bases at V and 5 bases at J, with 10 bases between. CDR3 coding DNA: TGTGCCAGCAGTTTTGGGAGATTTTATGGCTACACCTTC. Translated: CASSFGRFYGYTF.

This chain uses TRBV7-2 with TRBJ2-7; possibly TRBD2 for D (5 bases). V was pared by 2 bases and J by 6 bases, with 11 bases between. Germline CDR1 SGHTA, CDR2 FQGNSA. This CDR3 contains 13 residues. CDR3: CASSLFRGAEQYF. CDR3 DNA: TGTGCCAGCAGCTTATTCCGGGGAGCCGAGCAGTACTTC.

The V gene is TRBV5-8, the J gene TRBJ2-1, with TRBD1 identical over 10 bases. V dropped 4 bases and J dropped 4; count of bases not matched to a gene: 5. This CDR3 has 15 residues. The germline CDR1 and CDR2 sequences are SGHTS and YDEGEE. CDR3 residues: CASSLRDRGYNEQFF. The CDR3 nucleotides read TGTGCCAGCAGCCTCCGGGACAGGGGTTACAATGAGCAGTTCTTC. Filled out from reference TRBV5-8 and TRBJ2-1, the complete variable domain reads EAGVTQSPTHLIKTRGQQATLRCSPISGHTSVYWYQQALGLGLQFLLWYDEGEERNRGNFPPRFSGRQFPNYSSELNVNALELEDSALYLCASSLRDRGYNEQFFGPGTRLTVL.

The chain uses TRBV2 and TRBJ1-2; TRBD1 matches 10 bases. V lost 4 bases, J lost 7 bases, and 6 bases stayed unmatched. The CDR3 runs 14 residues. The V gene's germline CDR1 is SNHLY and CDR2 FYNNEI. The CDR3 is CASSGDRGTGGYTF. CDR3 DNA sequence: TGTGCCAGCAGTGGGGACAGGGGTACAGGTGGCTACACCTTC.

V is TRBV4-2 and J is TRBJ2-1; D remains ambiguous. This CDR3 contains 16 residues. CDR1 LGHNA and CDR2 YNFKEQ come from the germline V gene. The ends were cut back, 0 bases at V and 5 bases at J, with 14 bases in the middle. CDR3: CASSQEFRLTNNEQFF. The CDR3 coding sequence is TGTGCCAGCAGCCAAGAATTCAGGCTAACCAACAATGAGCAGTTCTTC.